A selection of T cell receptor beta chains follows, all from one sample in a study of blood T cell repertoires in COVID-19. Using immunoSEQ multiplex PCR, the repertoire was profiled, and TCRdb retains in-frame clones only, with some absent. Here the sample spans some 120,000 clones, about 89% being singletons. Source material: peripheral blood. The receptor source for this set is a human donor with acute or convalescent COVID-19. The donor label of this sample is uncertain. CDR3s include the opening cysteine and the closing phenylalanine or tryptophan. A D gene is named only where the DNA matches it firmly.

d_call cdr3_length j_call v_call cdr3_nt cdr3_aa
NA 18 TRBJ2-1 TRBV27 TGTGCCAGCAGTTTAGGGGGTTGGGGGCAGAGCTCCTACAATGAGCAGTTCTTC CASSLGGWGQSSYNEQFF
NA 16 TRBJ1-6 TRBV7-2 TGTGCCAGCAGCTTATCGTTGACACTTACAAATTCACCCCTCCACTTT CASSLSLTLTNSPLHF
TRBD2 14 TRBJ2-5 TRBV3-1/TRBV3-2 TGTGCCAGCAGCTCCGGGGGGGCCCAGGAGACCCAGTACTTC CASSSGGAQETQYF
NA 16 TRBJ1-4 TRBV5-1 TGCGCCAGCAGCTTGATAAACAGGGACCTTAATGAAAAACTGTTTTTT CASSLINRDLNEKLFF
NA 20 TRBJ2-1 TRBV14 TGTGCCAGCAGCCAATTTACGGGTTTTCAGGCGGGCCCCTCCTACAATGAGCAGTTCTTC CASSQFTGFQAGPSYNEQFF
NA 15 TRBJ1-5 TRBV7-2 TGTGCCAGCAGCCCGGGGTGGAGTTCGGGCCAGCCCCAGCATTTT CASSPGWSSGQPQHF
NA 18 TRBJ1-4 TRBV4-3 TGCGCCAGCAGCCTTTCCCCCTCCTCCCCGGCAACTAATGAAAAACTGTTTTTT CASSLSPSSPATNEKLFF
TRBD2 19 TRBJ2-5 TRBV3-1/TRBV3-2 TGTGCCAGCAGCTCCAACCCCTTTACTAGCGGGGGGCTCCAAGAGACCCAGTACTTC CASSSNPFTSGGLQETQYF
TRBD1 15 TRBJ1-5 TRBV7-9 TGTGCCAGCAGCAAAGTGGGCAGGGGGCAGGAGCCCCAGCATTTT CASSKVGRGQEPQHF
TRBD1 15 TRBJ2-2 TRBV7-6 TGTGCCAGCAGCCTCAAAACAGGGGACACCGGGGAGCTGTTTTTT CASSLKTGDTGELFF
NA 13 TRBJ1-3 TRBV18 TGTGCCAGCTCAAGCGGGTCTGGAAACACCATATATTTT CASSSGSGNTIYF
NA 14 TRBJ1-1 TRBV2 TGTGCCAGCAGCTCCACTCCCATGAACACTGAAGCTTTCTTT CASSSTPMNTEAFF